Detailed here is one T cell receptor beta chain. Its cognate antigen is unknown. This sample was taken from a study of OX40 agonist ivuxolimab in advanced cancers. Study context: An anti-OX40 (CD134) antibody with agonistic activity, ivuxolimab, was administered to patients. One patient with hepatocellular carcinoma and two with cutaneous melanoma, three in all, had partial responses. People who had prior anti-PD-1, anti-PD-L1 or anti-CTLA-4 therapy could take part, and roughly 44% had some. General observations from the study: Mean expanded clone counts were higher in CD8+ than CD4+ T cells.

Trimming shortened V by 3 bases and J by 2 bases, and 21 bases separated the two germline ends. This CDR3 spans 18 amino acids. In germline, CDR1 is SGHTA, CDR2 FQGNSA. The protocol was immunoSEQ multiplex PCR, while the TCRdb copy is restricted to in-frame clones and leaves out a portion. The table has 65,000 to 95,000 clones, around 83% seen once. The sample consisted of CD4+ or CD8+ T cells sorted from blood, taken in a trial of the OX40 agonist ivuxolimab. The sequence derives from an adult with an advanced solid tumor such as melanoma, head and neck, liver or kidney cancer. V gene TRBV7-2 combines with J gene TRBJ2-3; D remains unclear. The CDR3 region has the DNA TGTGCCAGCAGCTTCGAGGCGCTACATATGTGGTACACAGATACGCAGTATTTT. Amino acids: CASSFEALHMWYTDTQYF.